This T cell receptor (beta chain) is from a study of cytomegalovirus exposure and HLA in healthy donors. Notes on the study in general: Most TCR beta V segments were productive about 87% or about 30% of the time in an earlier analysis. Altogether, about 160 TCR beta chains were recorded as cytomegalovirus-associated.

As for this clone: The antigen is unknown.

V lost 5 bases, J lost 10 bases, and 9 bases stayed unmatched. Germline CDR1 SGHAT, CDR2 FQNNGV. The CDR3 is 14 residues long. Everyone who donated was a healthy bone marrow donor. Primers for the PCR totalled 60 Vbeta and 13 Jbeta. Assay: immunoSEQ multiplex PCR; the TCRdb copy retains only in-frame clones and omits some. The sample comprises approximately 90,000 clones, roughly three fifths of which are singletons, and about 6.7% rests with the top ten. V gene TRBV11-2 combines with J gene TRBJ2-4; 9 bases are shared with TRBD1. The sequenced sample consisted of PBMCs. This sequence was found in a woman in her 30s in good health and CMV-seronegative. In DNA form, the CDR3 reads TGTGCCAGCAGCCCATGGGACAGGGCTGCTATTCAGTACTTC. Protein: CASSPWDRAAIQYF.